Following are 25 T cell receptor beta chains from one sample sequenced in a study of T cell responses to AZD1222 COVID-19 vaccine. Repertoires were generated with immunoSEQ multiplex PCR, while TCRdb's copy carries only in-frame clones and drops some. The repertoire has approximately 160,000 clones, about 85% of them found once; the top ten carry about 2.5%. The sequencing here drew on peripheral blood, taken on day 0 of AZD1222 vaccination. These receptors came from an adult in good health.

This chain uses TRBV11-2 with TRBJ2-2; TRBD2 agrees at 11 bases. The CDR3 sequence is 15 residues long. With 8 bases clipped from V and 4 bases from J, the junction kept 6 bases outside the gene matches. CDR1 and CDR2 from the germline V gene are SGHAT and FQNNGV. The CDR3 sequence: CASSNSGRATGELFF. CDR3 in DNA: TGTGCCAGCTCTAATAGCGGGAGGGCCACCGGGGAGCTGTTTTTT.

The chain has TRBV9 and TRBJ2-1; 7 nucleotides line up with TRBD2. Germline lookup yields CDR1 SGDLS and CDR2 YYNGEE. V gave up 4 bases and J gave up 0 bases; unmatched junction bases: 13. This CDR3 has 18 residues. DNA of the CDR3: TGTGCCAGCAGCCCCTTGAGCGGGGCTCCCAGCTCCTACAATGAGCAGTTCTTC. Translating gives CASSPLSGAPSSYNEQFF. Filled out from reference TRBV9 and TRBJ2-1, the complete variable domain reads DSGVTQTPKHLITATGQRVTLRCSPRSGDLSVYWYQQSLDQGLQFLIQYYNGEERAKGNILERFSAQQFPDLHSELNLSSLELGDSALYFCASSPLSGAPSSYNEQFFGPGTRLTVL.

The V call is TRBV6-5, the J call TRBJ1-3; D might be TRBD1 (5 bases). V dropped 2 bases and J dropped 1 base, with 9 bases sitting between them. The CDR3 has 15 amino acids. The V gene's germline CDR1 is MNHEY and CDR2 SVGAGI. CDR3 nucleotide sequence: TGTGCCAGCAGTTACGACGAGGGGTCTGGAAACACCATATATTTT. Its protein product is CASSYDEGSGNTIYF.

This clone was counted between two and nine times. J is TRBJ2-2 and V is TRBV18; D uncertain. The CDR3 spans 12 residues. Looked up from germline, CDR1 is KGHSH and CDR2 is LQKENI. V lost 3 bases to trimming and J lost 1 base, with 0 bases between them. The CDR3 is CASSPNTGELFF. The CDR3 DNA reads TGTGCCAGCTCACCGAACACCGGGGAGCTGTTTTTT. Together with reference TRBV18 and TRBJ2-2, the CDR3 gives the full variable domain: NAGVMQNPRHLVRRRGQEARLRCSPMKGHSHVYWYRQLPEEGLKFMVYLQKENIIDESGMPKERFSAEFPKEGPSILRIQQVVRGDSAAYFCASSPNTGELFFGEGSRLTVL.

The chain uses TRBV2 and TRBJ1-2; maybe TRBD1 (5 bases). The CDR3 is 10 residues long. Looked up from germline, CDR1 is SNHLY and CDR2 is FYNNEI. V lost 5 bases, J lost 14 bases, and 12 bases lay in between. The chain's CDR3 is CASSHQGPTF. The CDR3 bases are TGTGCCAGCAGTCACCAGGGACCGACCTTC.

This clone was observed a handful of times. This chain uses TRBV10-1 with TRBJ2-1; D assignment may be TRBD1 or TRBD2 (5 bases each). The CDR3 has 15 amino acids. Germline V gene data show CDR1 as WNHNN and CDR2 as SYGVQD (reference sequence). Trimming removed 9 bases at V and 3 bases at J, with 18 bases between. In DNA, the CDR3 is TGCGCCAGTTTAGGGGCCTCGAGGGACTACAATGAGCAGTTCTTC. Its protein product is CASLGASRDYNEQFF.

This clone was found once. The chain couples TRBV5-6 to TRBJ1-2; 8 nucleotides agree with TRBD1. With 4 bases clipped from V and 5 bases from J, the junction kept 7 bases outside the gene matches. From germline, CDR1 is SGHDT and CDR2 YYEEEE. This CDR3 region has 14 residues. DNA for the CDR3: TGTGCCAGCAGCAGGGGACAGGTTCCATATGGCTACACCTTC. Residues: CASSRGQVPYGYTF.

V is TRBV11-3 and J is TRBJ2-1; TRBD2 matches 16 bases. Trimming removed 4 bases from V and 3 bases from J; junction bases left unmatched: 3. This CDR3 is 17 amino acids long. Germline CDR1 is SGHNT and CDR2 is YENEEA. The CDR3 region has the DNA TGTGCCAGCAGCTCGGGGACTAGCGGGAGGGTCTACAATGAGCAGTTCTTC. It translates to CASSSGTSGRVYNEQFF.

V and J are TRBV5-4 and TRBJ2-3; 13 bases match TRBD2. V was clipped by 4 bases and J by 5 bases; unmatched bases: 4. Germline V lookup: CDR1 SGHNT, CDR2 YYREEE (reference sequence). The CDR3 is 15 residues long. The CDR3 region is CASSLRLAGGDTQYF. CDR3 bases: TGTGCCAGCAGCCTGCGACTAGCGGGAGGAGATACGCAGTATTTT. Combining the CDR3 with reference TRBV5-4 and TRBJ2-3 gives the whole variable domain ETGVTQSPTHLIKTRGQQVTLRCSSQSGHNTVSWYQQALGQGPQFIFQYYREEENGRGNFPPRFSGLQFPNYSSELNVNALELDDSALYLCASSLRLAGGDTQYFGPGTRLTVL.

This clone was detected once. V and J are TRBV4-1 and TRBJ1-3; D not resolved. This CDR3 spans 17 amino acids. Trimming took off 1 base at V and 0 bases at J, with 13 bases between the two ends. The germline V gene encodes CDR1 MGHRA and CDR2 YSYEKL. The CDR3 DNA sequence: TGCGCCAGCAGCCAAGGGGAGAGCAAACTCTCTGGAAACACCATATATTTT. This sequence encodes CASSQGESKLSGNTIYF.

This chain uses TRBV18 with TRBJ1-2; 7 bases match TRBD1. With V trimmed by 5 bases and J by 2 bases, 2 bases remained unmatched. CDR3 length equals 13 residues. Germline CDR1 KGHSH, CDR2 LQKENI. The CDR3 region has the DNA TGTGCCAGCTCATGGGACAGCAACTATGGCTACACCTTC. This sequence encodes CASSWDSNYGYTF.

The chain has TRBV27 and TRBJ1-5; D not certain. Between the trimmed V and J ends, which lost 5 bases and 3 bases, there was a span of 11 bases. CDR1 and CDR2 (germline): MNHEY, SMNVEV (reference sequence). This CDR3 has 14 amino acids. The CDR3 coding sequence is TGTGCCAGCAGTGTGGACGGAATCAATCAGCCCCAGCATTTT. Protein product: CASSVDGINQPQHF.

In DNA, the CDR3 is TGTGCCTGGAGGGCTAGCGGGAGGGGAGAGACCCAGTACTTC. This sequence encodes CAWRASGRGETQYF. The chain links TRBV30 to TRBJ2-5, with TRBD2 matching over 12 bases. Germline loops: CDR1 GTSNPN, CDR2 SVGIG (reference sequence). There are 14 residues in the CDR3. The junction had 3 bases not matched to a gene; V was cut back by 3 bases and J by 4 bases.

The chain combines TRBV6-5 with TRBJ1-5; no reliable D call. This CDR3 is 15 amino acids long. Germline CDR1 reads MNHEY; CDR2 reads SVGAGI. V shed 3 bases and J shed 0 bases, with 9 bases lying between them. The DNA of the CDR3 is TGTGCCAGCAGTTATCCGGGGAATAGCAATCAGCCCCAGCATTTT. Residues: CASSYPGNSNQPQHF.

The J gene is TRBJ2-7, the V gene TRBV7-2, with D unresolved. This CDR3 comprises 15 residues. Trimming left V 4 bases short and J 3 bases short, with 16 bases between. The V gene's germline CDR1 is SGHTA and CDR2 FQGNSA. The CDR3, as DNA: TGTGCCAGCAGCTCTATTGACATGCTCGACTACGAGCAGTACTTC. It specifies CASSSIDMLDYEQYF. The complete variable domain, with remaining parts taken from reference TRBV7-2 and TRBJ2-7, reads GAGVSQSPSNKVTEKGKDVELRCDPISGHTALYWYRQSLGQGLEFLIYFQGNSAPDKSGLPSDRFSAERTGGSVSTLTIQRTQQEDSAVYLCASSSIDMLDYEQYFGPGTRLTVT.

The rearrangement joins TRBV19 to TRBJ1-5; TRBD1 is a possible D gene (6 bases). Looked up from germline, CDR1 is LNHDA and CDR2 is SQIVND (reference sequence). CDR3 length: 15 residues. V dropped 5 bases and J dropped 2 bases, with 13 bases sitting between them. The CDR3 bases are TGTGCCAGTAGTGCAAACAGGGTCGGCAATCAGCCCCAGCATTTT. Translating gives CASSANRVGNQPQHF.

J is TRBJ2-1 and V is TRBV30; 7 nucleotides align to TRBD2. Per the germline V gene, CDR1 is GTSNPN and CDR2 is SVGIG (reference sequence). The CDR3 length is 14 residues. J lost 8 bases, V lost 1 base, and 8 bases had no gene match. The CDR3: CAWSAIAGFDEQFF. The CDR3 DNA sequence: TGTGCCTGGAGTGCGATAGCGGGTTTCGATGAGCAGTTCTTC.

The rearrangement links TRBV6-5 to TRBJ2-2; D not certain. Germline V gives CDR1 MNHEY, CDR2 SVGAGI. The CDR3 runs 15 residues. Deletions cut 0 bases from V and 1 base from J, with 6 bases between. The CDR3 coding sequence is TGTGCCAGCAGTTACTCGAACAGGAACACCGGGGAGCTGTTTTTT. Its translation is CASSYSNRNTGELFF.

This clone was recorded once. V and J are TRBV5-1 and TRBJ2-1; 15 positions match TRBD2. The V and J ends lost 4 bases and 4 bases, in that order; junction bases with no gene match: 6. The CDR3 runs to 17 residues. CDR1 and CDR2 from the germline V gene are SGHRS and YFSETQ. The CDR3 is CASSNQGTSGGYNEQFF. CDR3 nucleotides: TGCGCCAGCAGCAATCAAGGGACTAGCGGGGGGTACAATGAGCAGTTCTTC.

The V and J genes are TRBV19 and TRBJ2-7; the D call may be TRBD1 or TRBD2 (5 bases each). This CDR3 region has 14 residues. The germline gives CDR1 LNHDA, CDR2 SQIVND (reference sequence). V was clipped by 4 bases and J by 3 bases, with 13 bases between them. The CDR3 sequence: CASSTSLGVYEQYF. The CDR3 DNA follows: TGTGCCAGTAGTACCTCCTTGGGGGTCTACGAGCAGTACTTC.

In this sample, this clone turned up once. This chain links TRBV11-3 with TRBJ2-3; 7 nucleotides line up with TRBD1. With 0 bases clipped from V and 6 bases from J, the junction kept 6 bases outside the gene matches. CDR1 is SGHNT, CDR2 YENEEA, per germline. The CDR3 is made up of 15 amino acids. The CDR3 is CASSLDSRGSDTQYF. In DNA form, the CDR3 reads TGTGCCAGCAGCTTAGATAGCAGGGGGTCTGATACGCAGTATTTT.

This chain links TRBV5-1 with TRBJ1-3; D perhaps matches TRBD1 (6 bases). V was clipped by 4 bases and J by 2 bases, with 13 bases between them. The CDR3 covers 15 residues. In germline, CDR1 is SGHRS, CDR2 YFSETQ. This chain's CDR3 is CASSLTGRPGNTIYF. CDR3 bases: TGCGCCAGCAGCCTGACAGGTCGACCTGGAAACACCATATATTTT.

The DNA of the CDR3 is TGTGCCAGCAGTTTTGGGACAGTCATGAACACTGAAGCTTTCTTT. Encoded protein: CASSFGTVMNTEAFF. V usage is TRBV28 and J usage is TRBJ1-1; TRBD1 agrees at 7 bases. J lost 0 bases, V lost 3 bases, and 4 bases had no gene match. Germline V lookup: CDR1 MDHEN, CDR2 SYDVKM. This CDR3 is 15 amino acids long.

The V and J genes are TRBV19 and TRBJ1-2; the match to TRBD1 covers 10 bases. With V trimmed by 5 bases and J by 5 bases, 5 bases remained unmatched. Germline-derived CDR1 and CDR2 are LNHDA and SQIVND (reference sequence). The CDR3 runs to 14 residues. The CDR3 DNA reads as TGTGCCAGTAGTCCTGGGGGACAGGGGTATGGCTACACCTTC. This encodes CASSPGGQGYGYTF.

The CDR3, as DNA: TGTGCCAGCGCCACCGGAGACCATAGCAATCAGCCCCAGCATTTT. It codes for CASATGDHSNQPQHF. The rearrangement uses TRBV19 and TRBJ1-5; no definite D call. The germline V gene has CDR1 LNHDA and CDR2 SQIVND (reference sequence). This CDR3 is built from 15 residues. V lost 9 bases to trimming and J lost 0 bases, with 15 bases between them.